These T cell receptor beta chains were read from a single sample in a study of T cell responses to AZD1222 COVID-19 vaccine. Sequencing used immunoSEQ multiplex PCR; TCRdb keeps in-frame clones, though not all of them. The data show more than 150,000 clones, approximately 86% seen once. The input for sequencing was peripheral blood, taken on day 0 of AZD1222 vaccination. Every receptor here comes from an adult in good health. Both conserved end residues are trimmed from each CDR3. The order of the fields is J gene, V gene, D gene, CDR3 protein. A D gene is named only where the DNA matches it firmly.

j_gene: TRBJ1-1
v_gene: TRBV13
d_gene: .
CDR3aa: ASSLAATEAF

j_gene: TRBJ2-1
v_gene: TRBV5-4
d_gene: TRBD1
CDR3aa: ASSPGQFSYNEQF

j_gene: TRBJ1-1
v_gene: TRBV27
d_gene: TRBD1
CDR3aa: ASSFGRGHTEAF

j_gene: TRBJ2-1
v_gene: TRBV4-1
d_gene: TRBD1
CDR3aa: ASSQQDRGPYNEQF

j_gene: TRBJ2-3
v_gene: TRBV5-4
d_gene: TRBD1
CDR3aa: ASNPGTGGEDTQY

j_gene: TRBJ1-2
v_gene: TRBV5-4
d_gene: .
CDR3aa: ASSLVARLTGQYGYT

j_gene: TRBJ1-6
v_gene: TRBV6-5
d_gene: .
CDR3aa: ASSLSRARGNSPLH

j_gene: TRBJ2-5
v_gene: TRBV5-1
d_gene: TRBD2
CDR3aa: ASSLVVGGSETQY

j_gene: TRBJ2-7
v_gene: TRBV4-2
d_gene: TRBD2
CDR3aa: ASSQTGGRLYEQY

j_gene: TRBJ1-3
v_gene: TRBV13
d_gene: TRBD1
CDR3aa: ASSLGQTSGNTIY

j_gene: TRBJ1-1
v_gene: TRBV5-4
d_gene: .
CDR3aa: ASSPKGPATEAF

j_gene: TRBJ1-1
v_gene: TRBV4-1
d_gene: TRBD1
CDR3aa: ASSLRGGQGALNTEAF

j_gene: TRBJ2-2
v_gene: TRBV13
d_gene: .
CDR3aa: ASSQTGELF

j_gene: TRBJ2-7
v_gene: TRBV25-1
d_gene: .
CDR3aa: ASSLTGSQAEQY

j_gene: TRBJ2-2
v_gene: TRBV7-8
d_gene: .
CDR3aa: ASSLAATIGTNTGELF

j_gene: TRBJ1-2
v_gene: TRBV6-5
d_gene: .
CDR3aa: ASSPADYGYT

j_gene: TRBJ2-7
v_gene: TRBV18
d_gene: .
CDR3aa: ASSPSSGAYEQY

j_gene: TRBJ2-1
v_gene: TRBV3-1/TRBV3-2
d_gene: TRBD2
CDR3aa: ASSQDLGGSSYNEQF

j_gene: TRBJ2-1
v_gene: TRBV5-5
d_gene: TRBD2
CDR3aa: ASSLAGPYNEQF

j_gene: TRBJ2-1
v_gene: TRBV5-1
d_gene: .
CDR3aa: ASSLAFNEQF

j_gene: TRBJ1-5
v_gene: TRBV7-6
d_gene: TRBD1
CDR3aa: ASSLLKGAGGTGAQPQH

j_gene: TRBJ2-5
v_gene: TRBV6-2/TRBV6-3
d_gene: TRBD1
CDR3aa: ASSFWTGGEETQY

j_gene: TRBJ1-2
v_gene: TRBV5-1
d_gene: TRBD1
CDR3aa: ASSLSAGGEAGYT

j_gene: TRBJ2-7
v_gene: TRBV27
d_gene: .
CDR3aa: ASSLSPSAHPYEQY

j_gene: TRBJ2-3
v_gene: TRBV12-3/TRBV12-4
d_gene: .
CDR3aa: ASSLDRQDTQY

j_gene: TRBJ1-1
v_gene: TRBV10-3
d_gene: .
CDR3aa: AISETQNTEAF

j_gene: TRBJ2-7
v_gene: TRBV4-1
d_gene: .
CDR3aa: ASSQDRGEQY

j_gene: TRBJ1-5
v_gene: TRBV21-1
d_gene: .
CDR3aa: ASSKPTGNQPQH

j_gene: TRBJ2-3
v_gene: TRBV6-2/TRBV6-3
d_gene: TRBD2
CDR3aa: ASSYSTSSTDTQY

j_gene: TRBJ1-1
v_gene: TRBV5-1
d_gene: TRBD1
CDR3aa: ASSAGTGNTEAF

j_gene: TRBJ2-5
v_gene: TRBV7-9
d_gene: .
CDR3aa: AVSKTQY

j_gene: TRBJ1-4
v_gene: TRBV12-3/TRBV12-4
d_gene: .
CDR3aa: ASFGQRNEKLF

j_gene: TRBJ1-2
v_gene: TRBV11-2
d_gene: .
CDR3aa: ASSSNRVGGYT

j_gene: TRBJ1-2
v_gene: TRBV9
d_gene: .
CDR3aa: ASSTTGSYGYT

j_gene: TRBJ2-2
v_gene: TRBV6-5
d_gene: TRBD1
CDR3aa: ASTRTGGRELF

j_gene: TRBJ1-5
v_gene: TRBV5-1
d_gene: .
CDR3aa: ASSLDSNSNQPQH

j_gene: TRBJ2-3
v_gene: TRBV24-1
d_gene: .
CDR3aa: ATSDPRRLETQY

j_gene: TRBJ2-1
v_gene: TRBV4-2
d_gene: .
CDR3aa: ASSQGLEQF

j_gene: TRBJ2-7
v_gene: TRBV7-9
d_gene: .
CDR3aa: ASSPGHFYEQY

j_gene: TRBJ2-5
v_gene: TRBV28
d_gene: .
CDR3aa: ASSGETQY

j_gene: TRBJ2-2
v_gene: TRBV2
d_gene: TRBD1
CDR3aa: ASSGQGARTGELF

j_gene: TRBJ1-4
v_gene: TRBV5-4
d_gene: TRBD1
CDR3aa: ASSITGQGLNLEKLF

j_gene: TRBJ2-5
v_gene: TRBV28
d_gene: .
CDR3aa: ASSLATAGGETQY

j_gene: TRBJ2-7
v_gene: TRBV9
d_gene: .
CDR3aa: ASSVEGNYEQY

j_gene: TRBJ2-1
v_gene: TRBV24-1
d_gene: .
CDR3aa: ATSDTTGPITYNEQF

j_gene: TRBJ2-1
v_gene: TRBV12-3/TRBV12-4
d_gene: .
CDR3aa: ASTPGRGEQF

j_gene: TRBJ2-1
v_gene: TRBV28
d_gene: TRBD1
CDR3aa: ASSLSPRQGAYNEQF

j_gene: TRBJ2-1
v_gene: TRBV11-2
d_gene: .
CDR3aa: ASSLRGVNEQF

j_gene: TRBJ2-7
v_gene: TRBV14
d_gene: .
CDR3aa: ASSPPVAGYEQY

j_gene: TRBJ2-5
v_gene: TRBV5-1
d_gene: TRBD2
CDR3aa: ASSLGPSGGEETQY

j_gene: TRBJ2-5
v_gene: TRBV21-1
d_gene: .
CDR3aa: ASRPQGGRSQETQY

j_gene: TRBJ2-5
v_gene: TRBV5-4
d_gene: TRBD2
CDR3aa: ASSSGLAGGKETQY